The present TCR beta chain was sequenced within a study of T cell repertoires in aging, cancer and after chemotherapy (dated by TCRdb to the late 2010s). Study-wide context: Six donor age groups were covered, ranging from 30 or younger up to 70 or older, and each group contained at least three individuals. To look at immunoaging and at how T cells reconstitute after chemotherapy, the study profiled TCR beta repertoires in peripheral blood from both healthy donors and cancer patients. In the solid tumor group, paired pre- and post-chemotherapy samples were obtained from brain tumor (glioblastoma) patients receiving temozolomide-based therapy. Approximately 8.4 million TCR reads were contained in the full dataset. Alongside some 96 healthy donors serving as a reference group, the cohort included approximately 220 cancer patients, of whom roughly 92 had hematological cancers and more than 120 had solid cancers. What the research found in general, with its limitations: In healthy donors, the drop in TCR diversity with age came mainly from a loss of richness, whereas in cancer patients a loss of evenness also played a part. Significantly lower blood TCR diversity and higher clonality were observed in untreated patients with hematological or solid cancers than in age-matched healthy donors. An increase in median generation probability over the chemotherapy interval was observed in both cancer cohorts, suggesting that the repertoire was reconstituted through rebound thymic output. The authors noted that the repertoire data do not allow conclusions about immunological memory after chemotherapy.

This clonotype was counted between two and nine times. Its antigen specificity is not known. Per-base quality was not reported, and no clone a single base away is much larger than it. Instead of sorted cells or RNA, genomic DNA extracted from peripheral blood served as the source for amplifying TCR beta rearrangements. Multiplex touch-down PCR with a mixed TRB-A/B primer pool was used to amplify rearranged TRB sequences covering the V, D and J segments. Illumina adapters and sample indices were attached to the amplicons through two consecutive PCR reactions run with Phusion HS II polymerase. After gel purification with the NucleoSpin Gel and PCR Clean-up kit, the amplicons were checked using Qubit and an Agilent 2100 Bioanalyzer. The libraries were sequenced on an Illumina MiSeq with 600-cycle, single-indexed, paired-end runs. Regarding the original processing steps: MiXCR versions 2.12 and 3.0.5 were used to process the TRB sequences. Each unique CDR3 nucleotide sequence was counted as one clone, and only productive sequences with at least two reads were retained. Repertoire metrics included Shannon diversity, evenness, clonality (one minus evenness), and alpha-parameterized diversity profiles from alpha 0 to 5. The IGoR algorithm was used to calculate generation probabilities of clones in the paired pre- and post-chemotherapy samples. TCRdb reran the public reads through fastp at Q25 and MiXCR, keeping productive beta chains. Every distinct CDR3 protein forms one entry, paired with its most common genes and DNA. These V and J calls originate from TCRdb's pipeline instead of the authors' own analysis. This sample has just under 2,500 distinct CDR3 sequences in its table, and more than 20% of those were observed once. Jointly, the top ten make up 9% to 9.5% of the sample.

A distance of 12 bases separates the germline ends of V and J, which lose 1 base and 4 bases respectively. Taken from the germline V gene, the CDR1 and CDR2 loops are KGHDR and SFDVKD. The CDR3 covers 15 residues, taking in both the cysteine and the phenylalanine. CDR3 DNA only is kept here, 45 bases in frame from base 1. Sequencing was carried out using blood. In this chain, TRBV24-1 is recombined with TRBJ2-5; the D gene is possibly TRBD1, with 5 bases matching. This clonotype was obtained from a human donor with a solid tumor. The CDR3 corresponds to CATSDLWQGGETQYF. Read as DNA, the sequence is TGTGCCACCAGTGATTTATGGCAGGGCGGAGAGACCCAGTACTTC.